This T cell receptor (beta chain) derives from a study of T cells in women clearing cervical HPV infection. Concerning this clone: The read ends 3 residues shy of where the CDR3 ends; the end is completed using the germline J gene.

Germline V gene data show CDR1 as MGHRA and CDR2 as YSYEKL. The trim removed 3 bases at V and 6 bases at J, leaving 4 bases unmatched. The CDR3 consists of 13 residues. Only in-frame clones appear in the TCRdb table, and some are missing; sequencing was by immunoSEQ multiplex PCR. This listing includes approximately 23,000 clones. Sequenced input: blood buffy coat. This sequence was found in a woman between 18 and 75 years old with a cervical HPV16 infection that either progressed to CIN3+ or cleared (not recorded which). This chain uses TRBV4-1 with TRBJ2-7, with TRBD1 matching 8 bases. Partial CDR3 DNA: TGCGCCAGCAGCCAGCCGGGACAGGTCGAG. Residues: CASSQPGQVE. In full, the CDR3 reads CASSQPGQVEQYF.